The 21 T cell receptor beta chains given below trace back to one sample, sequenced in a study of T cells of healthy individuals. TCRdb redid the calling of the 5' RACE reads with MiXCR, one entry per CDR3 protein. The sample has around 63,000 distinct CDR3 sequences, around 15% seen once; the top ten hold approximately 4.6%. These receptors were taken from a human donor in good health.

The chain recombines TRBV7-9 with TRBJ2-7; either TRBD1 or TRBD2 may fit D (5 bases each). This CDR3 comprises 11 residues. The V gene lost 6 bases and the J gene lost 2 bases, with 5 bases spanning the gap. In germline, CDR1 is SEHNR, CDR2 FQNEAQ (reference sequence). CDR3 residues: CASRGAYEQYF. CDR3 in DNA: TGTGCCAGCAGGGGGGCCTACGAGCAGTACTTC.

This clonotype appeared many times. The chain couples TRBV6-6 to TRBJ2-5, with a possible D match to TRBD1 (5 bases). CDR1 and CDR2 (germline): MNHNY, SVGAGI (reference sequence). The ends were cut back, 5 bases at V and 3 bases at J, with 13 bases in the middle. CDR3 length equals 14 residues. As DNA, the CDR3 is TGTGCCAGCAGTCACAGGCGACTCGAAGAGACCCAGTACTTC. Amino acid sequence: CASSHRRLEETQYF.

This clonotype was picked up a small number of times. The chain employs TRBV11-1 and TRBJ2-3; 8 nucleotides match TRBD2. Per germline, CDR1 SGHAT and CDR2 FQDESV (reference sequence). The CDR3 sequence is 16 residues long. Germline trimming cut 3 bases from V and 4 bases from J; bases unmatched to any gene: 9. Here the CDR3 reads CASSLSERGGSDTQYF. The CDR3 nucleotides are TGTGCCAGCAGCTTGTCCGAACGGGGGGGCTCAGATACGCAGTATTTT.

This clonotype appeared many times. The chain combines TRBV11-2 with TRBJ2-1; maybe TRBD1 (6 bases). This CDR3 is built from 16 residues. The germline V and J ends were trimmed by 2 bases and 5 bases, with 16 bases remaining between them. Looked up from germline, CDR1 is SGHAT and CDR2 is FQNNGV. The CDR3 region is CASSLRGTILNNEQFF. The CDR3 bases are TGTGCCAGCAGCTTAAGGGGGACCATTCTCAACAATGAGCAGTTCTTC.

This chain connects TRBV20-1 to TRBJ2-5, with no clear D. V was clipped by 0 bases and J by 6 bases, with 5 bases between them. CDR1 is DFQATT and CDR2 is SNEGSKA in the germline V gene (reference sequence). This CDR3 has 11 residues. The CDR3 protein is CSARDRKTQYF. The CDR3 DNA follows: TGCAGTGCTAGAGATCGGAAGACCCAGTACTTC.

This chain connects TRBV28 to TRBJ1-2, with TRBD1 matching over 7 bases. Germline CDR1 is MDHEN and CDR2 is SYDVKM. With 4 bases clipped from V and 8 bases from J, the junction kept 10 bases outside the gene matches. The CDR3 extends over 14 amino acids. The DNA of the CDR3 is TGTGCCAGCAGTTACAGGGGAAACTTAAGGGGCTACACCTTC. Its protein is CASSYRGNLRGYTF.

This clonotype was seen only a few times. At one of its ends the junction is not consistent with the germline gene, which may arise from a read error. The rearrangement uses TRBV7-9 and TRBJ2-6, with D perhaps matching TRBD2 (5 bases). CDR3 length: 15 residues. CDR1 SEHNR and CDR2 FQNEAQ come from the germline V gene (reference sequence). CDR3 region: CASSRTLSGANVLTF. The CDR3 DNA sequence: TGCGCCAGCAGCAGGACTCTTTCTGGGGCCAACGTCCTGACTTTC.

This clonotype was recorded at least ten times. The V gene is TRBV30, the J gene TRBJ1-5, with a possible D match to TRBD1 (5 bases). The CDR3 loop spans 14 amino acids. The ends were cut back, 0 bases at V and 4 bases at J, with 10 bases in the middle. Germline CDR1 GTSNPN, CDR2 SVGIG (reference sequence). CDR3 in amino acids: CAWSVVAGNQPQHF. CDR3 coding DNA: TGTGCCTGGAGTGTGGTGGCAGGGAATCAGCCCCAGCATTTT.

This chain connects TRBV7-9 to TRBJ2-1; 13 nucleotides match TRBD2. The length of the CDR3 is 19 residues. V gave up 5 bases and J gave up 3 bases; unmatched junction bases: 13. Germline CDR1 and CDR2: SEHNR and FQNEAQ (reference sequence). The CDR3 sequence is CASSPGLAGAVSGYNEQFF. The CDR3 DNA follows: TGTGCCAGCAGCCCCGGACTAGCGGGAGCAGTCAGCGGCTACAATGAGCAGTTCTTC.

The chain carries TRBV4-2 and TRBJ2-1, with TRBD2 identical over 11 bases. The J segment lost 6 bases and the V segment lost 0 bases, leaving 1 base of the junction unmatched. Germline V lookup: CDR1 LGHNA, CDR2 YNFKEQ. The CDR3 sequence is 15 residues long. The CDR3 loop reads CASSQDGTSGNEQFF. CDR3 bases: TGTGCCAGCAGCCAAGACGGGACTAGCGGCAATGAGCAGTTCTTC.

This rearrangement joins TRBV20-1 to TRBJ2-7, with D possibly TRBD1 on 5 matching bases. V dropped 0 bases and J dropped 2 bases, with 14 bases sitting between them. Germline CDR1 and CDR2: DFQATT and SNEGSKA (reference sequence). CDR3 length equals 15 residues. DNA of the CDR3: TGCAGTGCTAGAGAGGTAGGGGCCTTGACCTACGAGCAGTACTTC. This codes for CSAREVGALTYEQYF.

The chain has TRBV7-2 and TRBJ1-5, with no clear D. Trimming pared 5 bases from V and 6 bases from J, leaving 17 bases between. The CDR3 has 15 residues. The germline CDR1 and CDR2 sequences are SGHTA and FQGNSA. CDR3 nucleotide sequence: TGTGCCAGCAGCACGATGGGAAGGAACACTCAGCCCCAGCATTTT. Encoded protein: CASSTMGRNTQPQHF.

This clonotype was found a few times. This chain uses TRBV19 with TRBJ2-5; 7 bases are shared with TRBD1. This CDR3 has 15 residues. Trimming removed 4 bases from V and 2 bases from J; junction bases left unmatched: 7. The germline V gene encodes CDR1 LNHDA and CDR2 SQIVND (reference sequence). The CDR3 reads CASSTLRDRQETQYF. CDR3 bases: TGTGCCAGTAGTACCCTCCGGGACAGACAAGAGACCCAGTACTTC. The entire variable domain, with the rest obtained from reference TRBV19 and TRBJ2-5, is as follows: DGGITQSPKYLFRKEGQNVTLSCEQNLNHDAMYWYRQDPGQGLRLIYYSQIVNDFQKGDIAEGYSVSREKKESFPLTVTSAQKNPTAFYLCASSTLRDRQETQYFGPGTRLLVL.

The V call is TRBV7-9, the J call TRBJ2-5; D is unresolved. The germline V gene encodes CDR1 SEHNR and CDR2 FQNEAQ (reference sequence). The CDR3 loop spans 15 amino acids. Trimming cost V 5 bases and J 3 bases, with 16 bases left between them. CDR3 nucleotides: TGTGCCAGCAGCCATACCGTTGGGCGGAAAGAGACCCAGTACTTC. This codes for CASSHTVGRKETQYF. Complete variable domain (other parts from reference TRBV7-9 and TRBJ2-5): DTGVSQNPRHKITKRGQNVTFRCDPISEHNRLYWYRQTLGQGPEFLTYFQNEAQLEKSRLLSDRFSAERPKGSFSTLEIQRTEQGDSAMYLCASSHTVGRKETQYFGPGTRLLVL.

Regarding this clonotype: A much larger clonotype is one base distant, so this may be a read error. The chain's CDR3 is CVSSPSRDQPQHF. The CDR3 bases are TGTGTCAGCAGTCCAAGCAGGGATCAGCCCCAGCATTTT. The rearrangement links TRBV7-8 to TRBJ1-5, with D possibly matching TRBD1 (5 bases). Germline V gene data show CDR1 as SGHVS and CDR2 as FQNEAQ. This CDR3 comprises 13 residues.

This clonotype showed up just a few times. This chain connects TRBV6-5 to TRBJ2-1; D may be TRBD2 (5 bases). V lost 2 bases and J lost 8, with 19 bases in between. This CDR3 is built from 16 residues. CDR1 and CDR2 (germline): MNHEY, SVGAGI. CDR3 DNA sequence: TGTGCCAGCAGTTACGCAAGTGGAGGCTCTAAGGATGAGCAGTTCTTC. This encodes CASSYASGGSKDEQFF.

This clonotype was seen at least ten times. The genes are TRBV5-4 and TRBJ2-3; 10 bases line up with TRBD2. Per germline, CDR1 SGHNT and CDR2 YYREEE (reference sequence). With V trimmed by 2 bases and J by 4 bases, 7 bases remained unmatched. CDR3 length: 16 residues. In DNA form, the CDR3 reads TGTGCCAGCAGCTTAAGCGGGAGGGCTAGAGCAGATACGCAGTATTTT. Translation: CASSLSGRARADTQYF.

The rearrangement joins TRBV27 to TRBJ2-7, with D perhaps matching TRBD1 (5 bases). There are 12 residues in the CDR3. Trimming cost V 5 bases and J 0 bases, with 5 bases left between them. In germline, CDR1 is MNHEY, CDR2 SMNVEV (reference sequence). The CDR3 region is CASSDSSYEQYF. The CDR3 region has the DNA TGTGCCAGCAGTGACAGCTCCTACGAGCAGTACTTC.

This clonotype was seen more than once but under ten times. The rearrangement uses TRBV10-3 and TRBJ2-1, with D unclear. CDR1 is ENHRY, CDR2 SYGVKD, per germline. This CDR3 spans 12 amino acids. The V end lost 4 bases, the J end lost 7 bases, and 8 bases lay between the germline ends. CDR3 amino acids: CAISGGANEQFF. The CDR3 nucleotides are TGTGCCATCAGTGGTGGAGCGAATGAGCAGTTCTTC.

The V call is TRBV7-2, the J call TRBJ2-1; 8 bases map to TRBD2. The CDR3 sequence is 13 residues long. Trimming took 1 base from V and 14 from J; bases not matched to a gene: 7. Germline assignment: CDR1 SGHTA and CDR2 FQGNSA. CDR3 region: CASSLDGRAQEFF. The CDR3 DNA reads as TGTGCCAGCAGCTTAGACGGGAGGGCCCAAGAGTTCTTC.

This clonotype was found many times. The chain links TRBV25-1 to TRBJ2-7, with TRBD2 as a possible D gene (6 bases). The CDR3 length is 20 residues. CDR1 is MGHDK and CDR2 is SYGVNS in the germline V gene. V gave up 6 bases and J gave up 3 bases, with 33 bases separating them. CDR3: CASSPQVGGTLARLHYEQYF. The CDR3 region has the DNA TGTGCCAGCAGCCCTCAGGTTGGCGGGACTCTGGCCCGACTTCACTACGAGCAGTACTTC.